This is a list of T cell receptor beta chains from one sample in a study of OX40 agonist ivuxolimab in advanced cancers. Some clones are missing from TCRdb's copy, which holds only in-frame ones; the method was immunoSEQ multiplex PCR. The table shows fewer than 70,000 clones, with around nine tenths occurring only once. Sample: CD4+ or CD8+ T cells sorted from blood, taken in a trial of the OX40 agonist ivuxolimab. Receptors originate from an adult with an advanced solid tumor such as melanoma, head and neck, liver or kidney cancer. Both conserved end residues are part of each CDR3. The D gene is left open where the match is weak. Size values are once, few and many counts, or a class for expanded clones, and some rows have none.

.	TRBV2	TRBD1	TRBJ2-5	CASLTGGQETQYF	TGTGCCAGCTTGACAGGGGGCCAAGAGACCCAGTACTTC
.	TRBV6-1	TRBD1	TRBJ1-5	CASSQTGVVGQPQHF	TGTGCCAGCAGCCAAACAGGGGTGGTAGGGCAACCCCAGCATTTT
.	TRBV7-9	.	TRBJ2-1	CASSLVFGAEGAYNEQFF	TGTGCCAGCAGCTTAGTTTTTGGAGCGGAGGGGGCCTACAATGAGCAGTTCTTC
.	TRBV13	.	TRBJ2-3	CASSSWGTDTQYF	TGTGCCAGCAGCTCCTGGGGCACAGATACGCAGTATTTT
once	TRBV18	.	TRBJ2-7	CASSPGSVSSYEQCF	TGTGCCAGCTCACCAGGTAGCGTTAGCTCCTACGAGCAGTGCTTC
.	TRBV19	.	TRBJ2-2	CASSSRGAGELFF	TGTGCCAGTAGTTCCAGGGGTGCAGGGGAGCTGTTTTTT
.	TRBV6-6	TRBD2	TRBJ2-7	CASRGGAYDSYEQYF	TGTGCCAGTCGGGGGGGGGCGTACGACTCCTACGAGCAGTACTTC
.	TRBV25-1	TRBD2	TRBJ2-3	CASSDTRLATDTQYF	TGTGCCAGCAGTGATACTAGACTAGCCACAGATACGCAGTATTTT
.	TRBV2	.	TRBJ1-1	CASSFTGSPMNTEAFF	TGTGCCAGCAGCTTCACAGGGTCGCCGATGAACACTGAAGCTTTCTTT
.	TRBV5-1	.	TRBJ2-5	CASRDQPETQYF	TGCGCCAGCAGGGACCAGCCGGAGACCCAGTACTTC
few	TRBV5-8	.	TRBJ2-5	CASSFARVYQETQYF	TGTGCCAGCAGCTTCGCCAGGGTGTACCAAGAGACCCAGTACTTC
.	TRBV5-1	.	TRBJ2-2	CASSSSSLGGELFF	TGCGCCAGCAGCTCCTCCAGTCTCGGAGGGGAGCTGTTTTTT
once	TRBV18	.	TRBJ2-2	CASSPTVPGELFF	TGTGCCAGCTCACCGACCGTACCCGGGGAGCTGTTTTTT
.	TRBV6-5	TRBD1	TRBJ2-1	CASSRTGTGRNEQFF	TGTGCCAGCAGTAGGACCGGGACAGGGAGGAATGAGCAGTTCTTC
.	TRBV11-2	.	TRBJ1-3	CASSLGSYSGNTIYF	TGTGCCAGCAGCTTAGGGTCCTACTCTGGAAACACCATATATTTT
.	TRBV2	.	TRBJ2-4	CASREGVAKNIQYF	TGTGCCAGCAGAGAGGGCGTAGCCAAAAACATTCAGTACTTC
.	TRBV5-1	TRBD2	TRBJ2-3	CASSLAEGTSHLYF	TGCGCCAGCAGCTTGGCCGAAGGGACTAGTCATCTGTATTTT
.	TRBV5-5	.	TRBJ1-2	CASSLEGPYGYTF	TGTGCCAGCAGCTTGGAGGGCCCCTATGGCTACACCTTC
.	TRBV11-3	.	TRBJ2-7	CASSLQTGHEQYF	TGTGCCAGCAGCTTACAAACGGGCCACGAGCAGTACTTC
.	TRBV7-2	TRBD1	TRBJ1-2	CASRDPGGSGYTF	TGTGCCAGCAGGGATCCAGGGGGCTCTGGCTACACCTTC
.	TRBV19	TRBD2	TRBJ2-1	CASSIQRGALNEQFF	TGTGCCAGTAGTATCCAGCGGGGGGCCCTCAATGAGCAGTTCTTC
once	TRBV2	TRBD2	TRBJ2-3	CASAGGTSGNTQYF	TGTGCCAGCGCGGGAGGGACTAGCGGTAATACGCAGTATTTT
few	TRBV5-4	.	TRBJ2-7	CASSFRAEQYF	TGTGCCAGCAGTTTTCGTGCCGAGCAGTACTTC
.	TRBV6-5	TRBD1	TRBJ2-7	CASRLTGNLYEQYF	TGTGCCAGCAGGTTGACAGGGAATCTCTACGAGCAGTACTTC
.	TRBV5-1	TRBD2	TRBJ2-7	CASSLAGTSGSIYEQYF	TGCGCCAGCAGCTTGGCCGGGACTAGCGGGAGTATCTACGAGCAGTACTTC
.	TRBV5-5	.	TRBJ2-5	CASSQSPGAQETQYF	TGTGCCAGCAGCCAGTCTCCAGGGGCCCAAGAGACCCAGTACTTC
.	TRBV7-6	.	TRBJ2-7	CASSLVDRNYEQYF	TGTGCCAGCAGCTTAGTGGACAGAAACTACGAGCAGTACTTC
.	TRBV29-1	.	TRBJ2-5	CSVFSSGGTQYF	TGCAGCGTTTTCAGTTCGGGCGGGACCCAGTACTTC
medium-sized	TRBV2	.	TRBJ1-5	CASSWDMFGNQPQHF	TGTGCCAGCAGCTGGGACATGTTCGGCAATCAGCCCCAGCATTTT
.	TRBV5-6	.	TRBJ2-1	CASSFPGGPSSYNEQFF	TGTGCCAGCAGCTTCCCGGGGGGCCCAAGCTCCTACAATGAGCAGTTCTTC
.	TRBV5-1	.	TRBJ2-1	CASSFDVGPNNEQFF	TGCGCCAGCAGCTTTGACGTGGGACCAAACAATGAGCAGTTCTTC
.	TRBV5-6	.	TRBJ2-5	CASSLGQGVGETQYF	TGTGCCAGCAGCTTGGGGCAGGGTGTTGGTGAGACCCAGTACTTC
.	TRBV9	.	TRBJ2-5	CASSVVGAGETQYF	TGTGCCAGCAGCGTTGTGGGAGCGGGCGAGACCCAGTACTTC
once	TRBV5-1	.	TRBJ2-7	CASSPGTPPYEQYF	TGCGCCAGCAGCCCCGGGACCCCTCCCTACGAGCAGTACTTC
once	TRBV4-2	.	TRBJ2-3	CASSQEPLAGTQYF	TGTGCCAGCAGCCAAGAACCCCTAGCAGGCACGCAGTATTTT
.	TRBV10-1	TRBD2	TRBJ2-3	CASSPLTSGIGDTQYF	TGCGCCAGCTCCCCCCTCACTAGCGGGATTGGGGATACGCAGTATTTT
.	TRBV14	.	TRBJ2-1	CASSPFGALGGEQFF	TGTGCCAGCAGCCCCTTCGGGGCCCTGGGAGGTGAGCAGTTCTTC
.	TRBV28	TRBD2	TRBJ2-4	CASSPLTSGSSFVAKNIQYF	TGTGCCAGCAGTCCCCTGACTAGCGGGAGCTCTTTCGTGGCCAAAAACATTCAGTACTTC
.	TRBV2	.	TRBJ1-5	CASREGRGARQPQHF	TGTGCCAGCAGAGAAGGGCGAGGGGCGCGTCAGCCCCAGCATTTT
.	TRBV2	TRBD1	TRBJ2-3	CASSQGQGRTDTQYF	TGTGCCAGCAGTCAGGGACAGGGTAGGACAGATACGCAGTATTTT
.	TRBV7-2	TRBD2	TRBJ2-3	CASSPGLAADTQYF	TGTGCCAGCAGCCCCGGACTAGCCGCAGATACGCAGTATTTT
.	TRBV6-5	.	TRBJ2-7	CASSPRGSYEQYF	TGTGCCAGCAGTCCCCGGGGATCCTACGAGCAGTACTTC
.	TRBV5-1	TRBD1	TRBJ1-1	CASSWGDRANTEAFF	TGCGCCAGCAGCTGGGGGGACAGGGCTAACACTGAAGCTTTCTTT
.	TRBV6-5	.	TRBJ2-7	CASSYSAGGGYEQYF	TGTGCCAGCAGTTACTCCGCAGGGGGGGGCTACGAGCAGTACTTC
.	TRBV6-5	.	TRBJ2-1	CASSYSGTVNEQFF	TGTGCCAGCAGTTACTCCGGGACTGTCAATGAGCAGTTCTTC
.	TRBV6-1	TRBD2	TRBJ2-7	CASRIAGHSYEQYF	TGTGCCAGCAGAATAGCGGGGCACTCCTACGAGCAGTACTTC
.	TRBV6-1	.	TRBJ2-1	CASLRQGGSYNEQFF	TGTGCCAGCCTAAGGCAGGGGGGTTCCTACAATGAGCAGTTCTTC
few	TRBV27	.	TRBJ1-2	CASSFREGYNYGYTF	TGTGCCAGCAGTTTTCGGGAGGGCTATAACTATGGCTACACCTTC